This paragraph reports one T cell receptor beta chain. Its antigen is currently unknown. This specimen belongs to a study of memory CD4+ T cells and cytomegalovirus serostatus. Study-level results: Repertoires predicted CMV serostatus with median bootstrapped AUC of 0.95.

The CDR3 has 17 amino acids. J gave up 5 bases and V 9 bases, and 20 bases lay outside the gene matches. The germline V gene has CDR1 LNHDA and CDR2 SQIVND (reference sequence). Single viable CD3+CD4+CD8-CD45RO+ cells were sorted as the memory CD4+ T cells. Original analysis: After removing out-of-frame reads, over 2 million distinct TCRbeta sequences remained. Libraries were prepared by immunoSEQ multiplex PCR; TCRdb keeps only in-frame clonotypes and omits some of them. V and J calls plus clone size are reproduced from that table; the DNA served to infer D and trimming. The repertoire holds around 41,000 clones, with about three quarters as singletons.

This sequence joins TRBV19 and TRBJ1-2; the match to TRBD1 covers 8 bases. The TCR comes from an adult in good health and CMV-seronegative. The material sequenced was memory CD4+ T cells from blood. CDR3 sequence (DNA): TGTGCCAGGAGCTTATCTCCCCGACAGGGGAATCAGTATGGCTACACCTTC. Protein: CARSLSPRQGNQYGYTF.